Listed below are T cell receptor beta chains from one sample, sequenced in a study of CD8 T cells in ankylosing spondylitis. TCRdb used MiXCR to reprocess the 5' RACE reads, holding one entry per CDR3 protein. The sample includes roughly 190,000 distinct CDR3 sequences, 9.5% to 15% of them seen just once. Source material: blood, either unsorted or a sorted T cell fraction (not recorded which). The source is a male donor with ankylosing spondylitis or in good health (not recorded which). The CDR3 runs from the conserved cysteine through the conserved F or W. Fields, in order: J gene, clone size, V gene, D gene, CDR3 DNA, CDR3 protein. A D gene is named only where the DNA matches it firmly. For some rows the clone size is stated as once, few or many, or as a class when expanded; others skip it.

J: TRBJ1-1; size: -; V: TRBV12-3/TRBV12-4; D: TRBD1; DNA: TGTGCCAGCAGTATGACAGGGTTGAACACTGAAGCTTTCTTT; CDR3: CASSMTGLNTEAFF
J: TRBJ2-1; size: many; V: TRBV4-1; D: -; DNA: TGCGCCAGCAGCCAAGAAGAGAGCGGGTCCCCCCGGGACAATGAGCAGTTCTTC; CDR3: CASSQEESGSPRDNEQFF
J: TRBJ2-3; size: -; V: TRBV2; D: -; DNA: TGTGCCAGCAGTGACAACCCCAGATTCACAGATACGCAGTATTTT; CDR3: CASSDNPRFTDTQYF
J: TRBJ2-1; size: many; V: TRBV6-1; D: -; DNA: TGTGCCAGCAGCGCCGGCTACAATGAGCAGTTCTTC; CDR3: CASSAGYNEQFF
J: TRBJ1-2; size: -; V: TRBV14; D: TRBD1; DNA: TGTGCCAGCAGCGAGGGTCGGGACAGGGGAGGATATGGCTACACCTTC; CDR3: CASSEGRDRGGYGYTF
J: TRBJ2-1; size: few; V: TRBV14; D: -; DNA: TGTGCCAGCAGCCAAGATATATCCTACAATGAGCAGTTCTTC; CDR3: CASSQDISYNEQFF
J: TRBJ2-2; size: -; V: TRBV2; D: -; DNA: TGTGCCAGCAGTGAGGGAAGGGTAAACACCGGGGAGCTGTTTTTT; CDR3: CASSEGRVNTGELFF
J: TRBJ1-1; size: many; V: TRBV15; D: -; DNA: TGTGCCACCAGCTCCTCGACAGGGAACACTGAAGCTTTCTTT; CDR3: CATSSSTGNTEAFF
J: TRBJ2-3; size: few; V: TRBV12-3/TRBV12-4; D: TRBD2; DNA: TGTGCCAGCAGCCCCCTCCCTAGCGGGGACACAGATACGCAGTATTTT; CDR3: CASSPLPSGDTDTQYF
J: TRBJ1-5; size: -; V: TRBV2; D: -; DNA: TGTGCCAGTTCAATCGGAGGGGATCAGCCCCAGCATTTT; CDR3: CASSIGGDQPQHF
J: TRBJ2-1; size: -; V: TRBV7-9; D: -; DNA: TGTGCCAGCAGCTCCCCCCCCAGGGCCCCCTACAATGAGCAGTTCTTC; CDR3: CASSSPPRAPYNEQFF
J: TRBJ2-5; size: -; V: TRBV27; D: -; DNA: TGTGCCAGCAGTTTGGCTGTGGACGGTGGGACCCAGTACTTC; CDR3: CASSLAVDGGTQYF
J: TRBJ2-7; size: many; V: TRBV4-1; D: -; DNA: TGCGCCAGCAGCCAAGATTGGGTCGGTGTGGTCGGGTCCTACGAGCAGTACTTC; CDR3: CASSQDWVGVVGSYEQYF
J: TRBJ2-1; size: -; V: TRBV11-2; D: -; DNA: TGTGCCAGCAGCTTAGGGGTAGCGGAGGGGTATGAGCAGTTCTTC; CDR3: CASSLGVAEGYEQFF
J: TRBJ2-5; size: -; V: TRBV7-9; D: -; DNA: TGTGCCAGCAGCTTAAACAGGGTTGCCCAAGAGACCCAGTACTTC; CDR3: CASSLNRVAQETQYF
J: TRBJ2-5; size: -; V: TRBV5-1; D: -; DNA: TGCGCCAGCAGCGTAGACAGTGGCCAAGAGACCCAGTACTTC; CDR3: CASSVDSGQETQYF
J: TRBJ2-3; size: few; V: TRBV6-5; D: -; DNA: TGTGCCAGCAGTTACTCCCCCTATTCTTATACGCAGTATTTT; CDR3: CASSYSPYSYTQYF
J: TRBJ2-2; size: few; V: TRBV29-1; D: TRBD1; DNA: TGCAGCGTCCGGGGGGACAGGGGGCAAGGCGACACCGGGGAGCTGTTTTTT; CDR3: CSVRGDRGQGDTGELFF
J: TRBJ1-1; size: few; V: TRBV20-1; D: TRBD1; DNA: TGCAGTGCTGGGGAGACAGGGTTGAACACTGAAGCTTTCTTT; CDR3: CSAGETGLNTEAFF
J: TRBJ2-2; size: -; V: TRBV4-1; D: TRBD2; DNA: TGCGCCAGCAGCCGTGGGGGGGAGAACACCGGGGAGCTGTTTTTT; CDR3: CASSRGGENTGELFF
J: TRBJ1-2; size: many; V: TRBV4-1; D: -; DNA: TGCGCCAGCAGCCATCGGGGGAACTATGGCTACACCTTC; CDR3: CASSHRGNYGYTF
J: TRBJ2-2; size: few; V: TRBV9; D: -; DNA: TGTGCCAGCAGCGTTAGGACCGGGGAGCTGTTTTTT; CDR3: CASSVRTGELFF
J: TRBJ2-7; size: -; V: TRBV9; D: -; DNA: TGTGCCAGCAGCGTAGGCCCGGAGGACTACGAGCAGTACTTC; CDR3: CASSVGPEDYEQYF